The rows below give T cell receptor beta chains drawn from one sample of a study of shared clonotypes between healthy human individuals. Only in-frame clones appear in the TCRdb table, and some are missing; sequencing was by immunoSEQ multiplex PCR. The sample records some 2.3 million clones, more than 80% being singletons. Sequenced: naive CD4+ T cells from PBMCs. These receptors were collected from a man aged 18 to 29 in good health. Some clones in this sample may be carry-over from other donors' samples. Each CDR3 is given with its conserved first and last residue. The D gene is left open where the match is weak. A row's size may be missing; if present it is once, few, many or a size class.

J | V | D | size | DNA | CDR3
TRBJ1-1 | TRBV9 | . | . | TGTGCCAGCAGCGTAGATCCCTTTGTAGGCGGGAACACTGAAGCTTTCTTT | CASSVDPFVGGNTEAFF
TRBJ1-5 | TRBV28 | . | . | TGTGCCAGCATTTCGGATTTGGGACAGCCCCAGCATTTT | CASISDLGQPQHF
TRBJ2-7 | TRBV27 | . | . | TGTGCCAGCAGTTCCCCGACAGGTGCCTACGAGCAGTACTTC | CASSSPTGAYEQYF
TRBJ1-5 | TRBV6-6 | TRBD1 | few | TGTGCCAGCAGTACCCGACAGGGACACCAGCCCCAGCATTTT | CASSTRQGHQPQHF
TRBJ2-1 | TRBV18 | TRBD2 | . | TGTGCCAGCTCACCAACTAGCGGAGATTACAATGAGCAGTTCTTC | CASSPTSGDYNEQFF
TRBJ2-3 | TRBV29-1 | . | . | TGCAGCGTTCTGCGGGTTGTGACCCTGAAAGCACAGGATACGCAGTATTTT | CSVLRVVTLKAQDTQYF
TRBJ2-3 | TRBV5-1 | . | . | TGCGCCAGCAGCTTGGGGGGCGCGTCAGATACGCAGTATTTT | CASSLGGASDTQYF
TRBJ2-3 | TRBV28 | TRBD2 | . | TGTGCCAGCAGTTTAAGCGGGAGGGCTTCTAGCACAGATACGCAGTATTTT | CASSLSGRASSTDTQYF
TRBJ2-5 | TRBV28 | TRBD2 | . | TGTGCCAGCAGTTTAGGGACTAGTGAATTGTACTTC | CASSLGTSELYF
TRBJ1-5 | TRBV5-1 | . | . | TGCGCCAGCAGCATTGGACCAGAGCCATCGCCCCAGCATTTT | CASSIGPEPSPQHF
TRBJ1-4 | TRBV30 | . | . | TGTGCCCACGGGGCTCCTGGGTTTTCGACTAATGAAAAACTGTTTTTT | CAHGAPGFSTNEKLFF
TRBJ1-1 | TRBV5-1 | . | once | TGCGCCAGCAGCGGAGGGGTTGGGACTGAAGCTTTCTTT | CASSGGVGTEAFF
TRBJ1-3 | TRBV28 | TRBD1 | . | TGTGCCAGCAGCATACAGGGGGCTACAGGAAACACCATATATTTT | CASSIQGATGNTIYF
TRBJ2-7 | TRBV11-3 | . | . | TGTGCCAGCAGCTTACGACCGGGAGCCTTTTACGAGCAGTACTTC | CASSLRPGAFYEQYF
TRBJ1-1 | TRBV6-1 | . | . | TGTGCCAGCAGTGTCCGGTTCGGAGGGGGCACTGAAGCTTTCTTT | CASSVRFGGGTEAFF
TRBJ1-1 | TRBV2 | . | . | TGTGCCAGCAGGGGCCTGGGGTACTCGAACACTGAAGCTTTCTTT | CASRGLGYSNTEAFF
TRBJ2-5 | TRBV28 | . | . | TGTGCCAGTCGCCGACTAGGGTCAGAGACCCAGTACTTC | CASRRLGSETQYF
TRBJ2-5 | TRBV11-1 | TRBD2 | . | TGTGCCAGCAGCTTAGACCGGGAGGGCCAAAAGACCCAGTACTTC | CASSLDREGQKTQYF
TRBJ2-3 | TRBV25-1 | TRBD2 | . | TGCGCGAGTAAGGGGACTAGCGGGGGCGGGGATACGCAGTATTTT | CASKGTSGGGDTQYF
TRBJ1-5 | TRBV9 | TRBD1 | few | TGTGCCAGCAGGGACGACAGGGAACGCGGTCAGCCCCAGCATTTT | CASRDDRERGQPQHF
TRBJ2-5 | TRBV5-1 | . | . | TGCGCCAGCAGCTTGGGTGTTAGCGGCCGGGAGACCCAGTACTTC | CASSLGVSGRETQYF
TRBJ1-5 | TRBV19 | TRBD1 | . | TGTGCCAGTACCCCGACAGGGTGGAGCAATCAGCCCCAGCATTTT | CASTPTGWSNQPQHF
TRBJ1-2 | TRBV28 | TRBD1 | once | TGTGCCAGCAGTTCGACAGGGGCCTATGGCTACACCTTC | CASSSTGAYGYTF
TRBJ2-1 | TRBV4-3 | . | . | TGCGCCAGCAGCCAAGTCGGGGCCGGGGGTGAGCAGTTCTTC | CASSQVGAGGEQFF
TRBJ2-1 | TRBV7-3 | TRBD2 | . | TGTGCCAGCAGCTTAAGTCTAGCGGGATACAATGAGCAGTTCTTC | CASSLSLAGYNEQFF
TRBJ2-4 | TRBV27 | . | . | TGTGCCAGCAGTTTATCCCGGTACTTAGCCAAAAACATTCAGTACTTC | CASSLSRYLAKNIQYF
TRBJ1-4 | TRBV5-5 | . | once | TGTGCCAGCAGCTCCGCTTCGTGGAGTGGCGAAAAACTGTTTTTT | CASSSASWSGEKLFF
TRBJ2-2 | TRBV20-1 | . | . | TGCAGTGCCATCTCGGCCGGGGAGCTGTTTTTT | CSAISAGELFF
TRBJ1-3 | TRBV6-1 | . | . | TGTGCCAGGAACACGGCCGGTGGAAACACCATATATTTT | CARNTAGGNTIYF
TRBJ2-3 | TRBV14 | TRBD1 | . | TGTGCCAGCAGCCAGGAGCAGGGGGCGGGCGGCACAGATACGCAGTATTTT | CASSQEQGAGGTDTQYF
TRBJ1-2 | TRBV28 | TRBD1 | . | TGTGCCAGCAGCCTCGACAGGGGGCTATATGGCTACACCTTC | CASSLDRGLYGYTF
TRBJ2-1 | TRBV9 | TRBD2 | . | TGTGCCAGCAGCGGGGAGGGAAGCTCCTACAATGAGCAGTTCTTC | CASSGEGSSYNEQFF
TRBJ2-1 | TRBV10-3 | TRBD1 | . | TGTGCCATCAGTGATTCCGGGGGGACAGGGGCCTACAATGAGCAGTTCTTC | CAISDSGGTGAYNEQFF
TRBJ2-5 | TRBV10-1 | TRBD2 | . | TGCGCCAGCAGGGCCGGACTAGCGGGAGACGGGGAGACCCAGTACTTC | CASRAGLAGDGETQYF
TRBJ2-2 | TRBV5-5 | . | . | TGTGCCAGCACCGGGACCCCGAACACCGGGGAGCTGTTTTTT | CASTGTPNTGELFF
TRBJ1-5 | TRBV29-1 | TRBD1 | . | TGCAGCGTCAGGACAGGGGGCAATCAGCCCCAGCATTTT | CSVRTGGNQPQHF
TRBJ2-1 | TRBV29-1 | TRBD2 | once | TGCAGCGTTGAACCGGGACTAGCGGGAGGTGAGCAGTTCTTC | CSVEPGLAGGEQFF
TRBJ2-7 | TRBV4-1 | TRBD2 | . | TGCGCCAGCAGCCAGGGGGGACTAGCCAAAGTCTACGAGCAGTACTTC | CASSQGGLAKVYEQYF
TRBJ2-2 | TRBV6-5 | TRBD2 | . | TGTGCCAGCAGTGGCGGGACTAGCGGGAGTGGGGAGCTGTTTTTT | CASSGGTSGSGELFF
TRBJ1-5 | TRBV28 | . | . | TGTGCCAGCAGTTTTGGACTTCCAAGCAATCAGCCCCAGCATTTT | CASSFGLPSNQPQHF
TRBJ1-2 | TRBV28 | . | . | TGTGCCAGCAGTTTATCACGGGGGGACTACACCTTC | CASSLSRGDYTF
TRBJ2-2 | TRBV5-1 | TRBD2 | . | TGCGCCAGCAGCTTGGATTATACTAGCGGGAGATCCGGGGAGCTGTTTTTT | CASSLDYTSGRSGELFF
TRBJ1-3 | TRBV19 | . | . | TGTGCCAGTAGTAGGGGCAGCTCTGGAAACACCATATATTTT | CASSRGSSGNTIYF
TRBJ2-1 | TRBV5-1 | . | . | TGCGCCAGCAGCCCCACTAGAGGGACCTACAATGAGCAGTTCTTC | CASSPTRGTYNEQFF
TRBJ2-3 | TRBV7-2 | TRBD2 | few | TGTGCCAGCAGCTTAATTAGCGGGAACCGCGCTTTAACAGATACGCAGTATTTT | CASSLISGNRALTDTQYF
TRBJ2-6 | TRBV5-1 | . | . | TGCGCCAGCAGCTCCGCCGTCCCTGGGGCCAACGTCCTGACTTTC | CASSSAVPGANVLTF
TRBJ2-1 | TRBV12-2 | . | . | TGTGCAAGTCGCTTCACGTCGGATGGGGGATGCAGGGAGCGGGAGCAGTTCTTC | CASRFTSDGGCREREQFF
TRBJ1-1 | TRBV28 | . | . | TGTGCCAGCAGCCCCCCGGGTGGACGGAACACTGAAGCTTTCTTT | CASSPPGGRNTEAFF
TRBJ2-3 | TRBV6-5 | . | . | TGTGCCAGCAGTTACGGGGGCGCAGCTAGCACAGATACGCAGTATTTT | CASSYGGAASTDTQYF
TRBJ2-7 | TRBV5-1 | . | once | TGCGCCAGCAGCCACCAACCACCGGGCAGCTCCTACGAGCAGTACTTC | CASSHQPPGSSYEQYF
TRBJ1-4 | TRBV15 | . | . | TGTGCCACCAGCAGGGACGACCCGCGGCCAGTCAGACCCGAAAAACTGTTTTTT | CATSRDDPRPVRPEKLFF
TRBJ1-1 | TRBV30 | TRBD1 | . | TGTGCCTGGAATCAGAGGCAGGGGGTAGCTGAAGCTTTCTTT | CAWNQRQGVAEAFF
TRBJ1-3 | TRBV28 | . | . | TGTGCCAGCAGTAGGACAACTGGAAACACCATATATTTT | CASSRTTGNTIYF
TRBJ2-5 | TRBV7-8 | . | . | TGTGCCAGCAGCCCGGCGGTACAGGTCCAAGAGACCCAGTACTTC | CASSPAVQVQETQYF